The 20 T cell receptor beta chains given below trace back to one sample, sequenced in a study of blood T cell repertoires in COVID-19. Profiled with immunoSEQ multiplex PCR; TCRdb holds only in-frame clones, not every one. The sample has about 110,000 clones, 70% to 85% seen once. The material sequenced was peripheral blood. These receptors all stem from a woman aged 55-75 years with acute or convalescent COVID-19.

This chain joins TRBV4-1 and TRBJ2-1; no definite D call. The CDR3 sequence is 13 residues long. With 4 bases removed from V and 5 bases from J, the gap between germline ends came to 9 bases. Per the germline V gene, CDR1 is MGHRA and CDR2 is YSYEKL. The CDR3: CASSRYYDNEQFF. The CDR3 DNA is TGCGCCAGCAGCCGTTACTACGACAATGAGCAGTTCTTC.

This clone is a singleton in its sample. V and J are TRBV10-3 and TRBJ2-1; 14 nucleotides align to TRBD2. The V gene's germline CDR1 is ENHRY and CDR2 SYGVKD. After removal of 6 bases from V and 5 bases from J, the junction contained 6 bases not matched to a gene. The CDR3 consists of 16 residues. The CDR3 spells CAIRGLAGDRNNEQFF. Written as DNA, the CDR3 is TGTGCCATCAGGGGACTAGCGGGGGACCGTAACAATGAGCAGTTCTTC.

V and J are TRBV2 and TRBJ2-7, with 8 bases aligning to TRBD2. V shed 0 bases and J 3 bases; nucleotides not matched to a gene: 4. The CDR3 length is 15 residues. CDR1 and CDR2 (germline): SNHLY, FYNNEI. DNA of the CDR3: TGTGCCAGCAGTGAAGCGAGCGGGGGATACTACGAGCAGTACTTC. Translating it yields CASSEASGGYYEQYF. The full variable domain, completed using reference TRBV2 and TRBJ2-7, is EPEVTQTPSHQVTQMGQEVILRCVPISNHLYFYWYRQILGQKVEFLVSFYNNEISEKSEIFDDQFSVERPDGSNFTLKIRSTKLEDSAMYFCASSEASGGYYEQYFGPGTRLTVT.

For the CDR3, the DNA is TGTGCCAGCAGCCGAGCCGGGACAGGGAACACTGAAGCTTTCTTT. Protein sequence: CASSRAGTGNTEAFF. The V call is TRBV3-1 (or the pseudogene TRBV3-2), the J call TRBJ1-1, with 8 bases that match TRBD1. Germline CDR1 LGHDT, CDR2 YNNKEL (reference sequence). After removal of 4 bases from V and 1 base from J, the junction contained 5 bases not matched to a gene. The CDR3 extends over 15 amino acids.

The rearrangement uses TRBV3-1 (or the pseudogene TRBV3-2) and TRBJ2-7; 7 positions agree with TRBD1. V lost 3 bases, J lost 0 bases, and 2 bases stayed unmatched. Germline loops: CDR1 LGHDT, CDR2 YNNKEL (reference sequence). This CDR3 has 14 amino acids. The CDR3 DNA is TGTGCCAGCAGCCACAGGGGGAACTCCTACGAGCAGTACTTC. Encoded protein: CASSHRGNSYEQYF.

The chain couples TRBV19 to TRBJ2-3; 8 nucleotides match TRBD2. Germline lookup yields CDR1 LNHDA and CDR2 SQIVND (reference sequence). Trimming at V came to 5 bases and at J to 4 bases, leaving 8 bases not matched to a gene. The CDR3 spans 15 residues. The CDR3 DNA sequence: TGTGCCAGTAGTCCCGGGACTAGATTTGCAGATACGCAGTATTTT. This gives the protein CASSPGTRFADTQYF.

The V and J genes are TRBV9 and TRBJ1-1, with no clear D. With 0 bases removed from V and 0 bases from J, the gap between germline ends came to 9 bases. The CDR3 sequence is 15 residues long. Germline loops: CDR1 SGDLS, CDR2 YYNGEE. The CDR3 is CASSVGEGLNTEAFF. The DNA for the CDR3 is TGTGCCAGCAGCGTAGGTGAGGGCTTGAACACTGAAGCTTTCTTT.

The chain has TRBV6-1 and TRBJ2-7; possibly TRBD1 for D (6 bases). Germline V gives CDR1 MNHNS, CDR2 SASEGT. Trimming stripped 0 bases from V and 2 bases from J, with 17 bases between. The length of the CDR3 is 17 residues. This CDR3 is CASSEALLLQGAYEQYF. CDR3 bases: TGTGCCAGCAGTGAAGCGCTTCTCCTACAGGGAGCCTACGAGCAGTACTTC.

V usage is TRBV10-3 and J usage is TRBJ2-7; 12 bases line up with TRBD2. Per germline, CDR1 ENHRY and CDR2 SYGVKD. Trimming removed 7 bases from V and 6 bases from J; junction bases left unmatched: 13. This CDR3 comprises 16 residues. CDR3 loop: CAITGTSGPTLSEQYF. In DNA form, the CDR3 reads TGTGCCATCACTGGGACTAGCGGGCCGACTCTCTCCGAGCAGTACTTC.

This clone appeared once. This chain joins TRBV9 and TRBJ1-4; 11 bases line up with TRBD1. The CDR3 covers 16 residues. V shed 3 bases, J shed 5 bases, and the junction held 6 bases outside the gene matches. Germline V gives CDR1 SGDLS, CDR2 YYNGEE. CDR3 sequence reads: CASSGTRTGGNEKLFF. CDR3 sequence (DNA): TGTGCCAGCAGCGGGACACGGACAGGGGGCAATGAAAAACTGTTTTTT. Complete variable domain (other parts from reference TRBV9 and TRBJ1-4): DSGVTQTPKHLITATGQRVTLRCSPRSGDLSVYWYQQSLDQGLQFLIQYYNGEERAKGNILERFSAQQFPDLHSELNLSSLELGDSALYFCASSGTRTGGNEKLFFGSGTQLSVL.

The CDR3 sequence: CATSSFGDEQFF. The DNA for the CDR3 is TGTGCCACCAGCAGTTTCGGTGATGAGCAGTTCTTC. V usage is TRBV15 and J usage is TRBJ2-1; D call uncertain. V lost 3 bases and J lost 8, with 8 bases in between. The CDR3 sequence is 12 residues long. Looked up from germline, CDR1 is LNHNV and CDR2 is YYDKDF (reference sequence).

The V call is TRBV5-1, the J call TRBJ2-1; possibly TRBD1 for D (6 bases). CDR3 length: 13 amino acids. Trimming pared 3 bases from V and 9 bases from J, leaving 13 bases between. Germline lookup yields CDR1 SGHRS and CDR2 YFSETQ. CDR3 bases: TGCGCCAGCAGCTCAAGGACGGACAGTGAGCAGTTCTTC. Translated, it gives CASSSRTDSEQFF.

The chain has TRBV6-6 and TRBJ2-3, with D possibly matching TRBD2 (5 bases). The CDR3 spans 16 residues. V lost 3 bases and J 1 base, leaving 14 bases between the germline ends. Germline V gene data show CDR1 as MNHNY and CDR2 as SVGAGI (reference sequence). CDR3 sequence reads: CASSYPKADGTDTQYF. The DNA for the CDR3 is TGTGCCAGCAGTTATCCCAAAGCGGATGGCACAGATACGCAGTATTTT.

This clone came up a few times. The DNA of the CDR3 is TGTGCCAGCAGGGACAGGACTAGCGGGAGCTACTCCTACGAGCAGTACTTC. Protein sequence: CASRDRTSGSYSYEQYF. The chain combines TRBV2 with TRBJ2-7, with 13 bases that match TRBD2. Germline trimming cut 6 bases from V and 0 bases from J; bases unmatched to any gene: 8. Germline V gives CDR1 SNHLY, CDR2 FYNNEI. The CDR3 spans 17 residues.

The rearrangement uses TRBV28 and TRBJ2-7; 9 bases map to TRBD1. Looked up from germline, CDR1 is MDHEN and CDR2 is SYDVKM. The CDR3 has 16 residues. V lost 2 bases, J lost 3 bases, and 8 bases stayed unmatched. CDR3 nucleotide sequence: TGTGCCAGCAGTTTAAATCGGGGACAGGGAGGCTACGAGCAGTACTTC. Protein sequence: CASSLNRGQGGYEQYF.

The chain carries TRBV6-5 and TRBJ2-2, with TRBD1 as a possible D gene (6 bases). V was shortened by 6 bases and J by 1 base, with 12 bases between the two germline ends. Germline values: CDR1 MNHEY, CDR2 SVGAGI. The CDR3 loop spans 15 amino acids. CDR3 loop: CASSRKGQNTGELFF. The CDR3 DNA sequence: TGTGCCAGCAGCCGGAAGGGACAGAACACCGGGGAGCTGTTTTTT.

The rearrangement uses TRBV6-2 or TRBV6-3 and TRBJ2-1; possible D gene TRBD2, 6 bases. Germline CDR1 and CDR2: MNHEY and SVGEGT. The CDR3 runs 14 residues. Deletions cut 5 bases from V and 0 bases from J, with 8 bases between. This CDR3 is CASSRGSSYNEQFF. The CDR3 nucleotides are TGTGCCAGCAGTCGGGGGAGCTCCTACAATGAGCAGTTCTTC.

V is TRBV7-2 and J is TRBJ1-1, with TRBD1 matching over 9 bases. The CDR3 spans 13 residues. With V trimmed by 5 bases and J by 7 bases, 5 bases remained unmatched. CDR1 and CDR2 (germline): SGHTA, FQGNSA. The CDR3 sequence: CASSPGTGREAFF. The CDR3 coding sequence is TGTGCCAGCAGCCCTGGGACAGGGCGTGAAGCTTTCTTT.

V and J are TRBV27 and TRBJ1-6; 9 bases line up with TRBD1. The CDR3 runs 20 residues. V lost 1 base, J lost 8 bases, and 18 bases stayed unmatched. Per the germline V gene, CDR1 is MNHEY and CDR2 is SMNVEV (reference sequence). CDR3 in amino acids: CASSLYWLSETGGWDSPLHF. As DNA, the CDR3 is TGTGCCAGCAGTTTATACTGGCTGTCGGAGACAGGGGGTTGGGATTCACCCCTCCACTTT.

CDR3 region: CASSEGAQGLNQPQHF. The CDR3 nucleotides read TGTGCCAGCAGTGAAGGGGCGCAGGGCTTGAATCAGCCCCAGCATTTT. The chain employs TRBV25-1 and TRBJ1-5; maybe TRBD1 (5 bases). Trimming removed 2 bases at V and 4 bases at J, with 15 bases between. The V gene's germline CDR1 is MGHDK and CDR2 SYGVNS. The CDR3 is 16 residues long.